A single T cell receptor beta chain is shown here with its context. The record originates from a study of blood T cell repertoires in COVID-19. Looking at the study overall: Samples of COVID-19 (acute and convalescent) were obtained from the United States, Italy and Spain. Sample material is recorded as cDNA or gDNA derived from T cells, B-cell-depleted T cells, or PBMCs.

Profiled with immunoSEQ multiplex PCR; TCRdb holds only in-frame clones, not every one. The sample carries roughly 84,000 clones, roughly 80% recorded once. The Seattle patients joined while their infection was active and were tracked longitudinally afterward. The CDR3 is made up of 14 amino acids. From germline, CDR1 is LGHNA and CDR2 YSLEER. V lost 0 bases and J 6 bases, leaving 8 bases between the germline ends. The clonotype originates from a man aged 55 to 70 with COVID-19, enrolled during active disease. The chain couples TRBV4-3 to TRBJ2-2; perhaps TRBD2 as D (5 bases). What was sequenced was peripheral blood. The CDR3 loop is CASSQDPGAGELFF. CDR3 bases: TGCGCCAGCAGCCAAGATCCCGGGGCCGGGGAGCTGTTTTTT.